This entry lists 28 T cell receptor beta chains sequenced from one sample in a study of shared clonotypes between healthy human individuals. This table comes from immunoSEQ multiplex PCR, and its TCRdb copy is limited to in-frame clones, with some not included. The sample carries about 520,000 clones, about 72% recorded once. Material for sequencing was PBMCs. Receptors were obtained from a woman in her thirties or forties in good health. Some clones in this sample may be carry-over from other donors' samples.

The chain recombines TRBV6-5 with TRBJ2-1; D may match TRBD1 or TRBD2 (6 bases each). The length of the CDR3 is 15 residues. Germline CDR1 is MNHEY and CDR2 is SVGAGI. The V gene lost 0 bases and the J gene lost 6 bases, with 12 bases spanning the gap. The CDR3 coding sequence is TGTGCCAGCAGTTACTCGCTAGAGGGGGGCAATGAGCAGTTCTTC. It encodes CASSYSLEGGNEQFF.

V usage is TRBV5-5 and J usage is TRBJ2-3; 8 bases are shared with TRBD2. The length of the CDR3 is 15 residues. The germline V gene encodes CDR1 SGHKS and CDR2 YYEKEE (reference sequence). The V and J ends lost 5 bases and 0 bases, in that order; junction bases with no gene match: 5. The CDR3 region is CASRNSGASTDTQYF. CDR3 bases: TGTGCCAGCAGAAATAGCGGGGCTAGCACAGATACGCAGTATTTT.

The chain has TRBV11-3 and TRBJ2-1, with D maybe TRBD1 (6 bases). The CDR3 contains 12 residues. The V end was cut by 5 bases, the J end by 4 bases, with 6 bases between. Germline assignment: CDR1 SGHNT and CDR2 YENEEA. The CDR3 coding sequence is TGTGCCAGCAGCACAGGGTACAATGAGCAGTTCTTC. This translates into CASSTGYNEQFF.

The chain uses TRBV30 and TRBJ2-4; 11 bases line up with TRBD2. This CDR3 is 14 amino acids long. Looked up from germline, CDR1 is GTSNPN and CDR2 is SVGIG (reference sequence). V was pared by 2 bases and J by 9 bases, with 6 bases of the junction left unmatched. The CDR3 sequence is CAWSLTSGKGIQYF. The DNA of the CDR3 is TGTGCCTGGAGTTTGACTAGCGGGAAAGGCATTCAGTACTTC. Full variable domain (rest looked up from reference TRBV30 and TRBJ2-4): SQTIHQWPATLVQPVGSPLSLECTVEGTSNPNLYWYRQAAGRGLQLLFYSVGIGQISSEVPQNLSASRPQDRQFILSSKKLLLSDSGFYLCAWSLTSGKGIQYFGAGTRLSVL.

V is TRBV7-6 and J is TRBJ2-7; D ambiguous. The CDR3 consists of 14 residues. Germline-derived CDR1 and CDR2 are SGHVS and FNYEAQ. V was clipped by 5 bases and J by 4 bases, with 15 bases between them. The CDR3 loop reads CASSLGFIGYEQYF. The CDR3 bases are TGTGCCAGCAGCCTCGGGTTTATCGGATACGAGCAGTACTTC.

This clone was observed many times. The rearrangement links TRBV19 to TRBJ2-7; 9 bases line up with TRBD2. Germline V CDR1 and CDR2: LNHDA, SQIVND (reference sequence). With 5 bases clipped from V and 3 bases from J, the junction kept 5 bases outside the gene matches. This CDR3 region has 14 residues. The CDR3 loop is CASSRRREGYEQYF. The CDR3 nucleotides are TGTGCCAGTAGTCGGAGGCGGGAGGGCTACGAGCAGTACTTC.

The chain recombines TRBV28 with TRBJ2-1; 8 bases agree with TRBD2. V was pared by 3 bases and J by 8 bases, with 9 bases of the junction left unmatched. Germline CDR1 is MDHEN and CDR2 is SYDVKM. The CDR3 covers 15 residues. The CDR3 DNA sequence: TGTGCCAGCAGTTTTCTAAGCGGGAGTGGGGATGAGCAGTTCTTC. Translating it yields CASSFLSGSGDEQFF.

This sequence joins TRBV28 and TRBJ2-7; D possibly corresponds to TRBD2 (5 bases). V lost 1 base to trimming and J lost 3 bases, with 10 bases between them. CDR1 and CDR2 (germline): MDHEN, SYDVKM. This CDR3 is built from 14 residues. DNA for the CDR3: TGTGCCAGCAGTTTATTTGGACTGATCTACGAGCAGTACTTC. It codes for CASSLFGLIYEQYF.

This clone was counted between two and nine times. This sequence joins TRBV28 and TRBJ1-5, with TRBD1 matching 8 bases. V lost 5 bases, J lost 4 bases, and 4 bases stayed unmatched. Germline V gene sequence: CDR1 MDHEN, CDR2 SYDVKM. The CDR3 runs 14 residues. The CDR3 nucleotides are TGTGCCAGCAGTCCACAGGGGGTAAATCAGCCCCAGCATTTT. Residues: CASSPQGVNQPQHF.

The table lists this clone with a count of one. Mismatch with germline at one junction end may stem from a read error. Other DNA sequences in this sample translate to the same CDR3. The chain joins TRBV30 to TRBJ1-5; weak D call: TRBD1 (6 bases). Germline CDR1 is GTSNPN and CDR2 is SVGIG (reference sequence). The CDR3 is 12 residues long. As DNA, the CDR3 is TGCGCCTGGAGGGGGGGGGACCAGCCCCAGCATTTT. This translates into CAWRGGDQPQHF.

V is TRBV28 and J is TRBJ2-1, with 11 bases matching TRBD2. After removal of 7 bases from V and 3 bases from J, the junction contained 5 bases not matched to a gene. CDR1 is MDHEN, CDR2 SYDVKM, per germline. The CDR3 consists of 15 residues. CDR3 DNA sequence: TGTGCCAGCACTCCTAGCGGGGGGAACTACAATGAGCAGTTCTTC. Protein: CASTPSGGNYNEQFF.

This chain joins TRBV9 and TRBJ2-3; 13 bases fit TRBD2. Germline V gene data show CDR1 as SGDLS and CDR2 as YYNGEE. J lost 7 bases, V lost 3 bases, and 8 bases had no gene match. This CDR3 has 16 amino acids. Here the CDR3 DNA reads TGTGCCAGCAGCGCGCCGGGACTAGCGGGACTGCATACGCAGTATTTT. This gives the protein CASSAPGLAGLHTQYF.

CDR3 in amino acids: CASTRLKSTVDTQYF. DNA for the CDR3: TGTGCCAGCACCAGACTTAAGAGCACGGTAGATACGCAGTATTTT. This chain connects TRBV28 to TRBJ2-3; unclear D gene. V dropped 7 bases and J dropped 5 bases, with 19 bases sitting between them. This CDR3 contains 15 residues. Looked up from germline, CDR1 is MDHEN and CDR2 is SYDVKM.

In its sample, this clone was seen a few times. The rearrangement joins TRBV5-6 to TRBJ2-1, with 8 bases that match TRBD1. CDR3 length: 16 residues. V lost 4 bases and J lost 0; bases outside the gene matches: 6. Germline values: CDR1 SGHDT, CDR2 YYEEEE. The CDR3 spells CASSPTGALSYNEQFF. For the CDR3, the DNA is TGTGCCAGCAGCCCGACAGGGGCCCTCTCCTACAATGAGCAGTTCTTC.

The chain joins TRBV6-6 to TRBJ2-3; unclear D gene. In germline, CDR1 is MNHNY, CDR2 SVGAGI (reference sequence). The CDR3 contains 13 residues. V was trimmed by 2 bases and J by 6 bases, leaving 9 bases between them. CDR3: CASSYGRADTQYF. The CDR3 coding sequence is TGTGCCAGCAGTTACGGTAGGGCGGATACGCAGTATTTT.

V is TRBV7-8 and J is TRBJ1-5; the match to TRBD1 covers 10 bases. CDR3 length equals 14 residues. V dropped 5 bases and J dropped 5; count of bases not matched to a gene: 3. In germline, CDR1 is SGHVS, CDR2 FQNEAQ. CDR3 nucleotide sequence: TGTGCCAGCAGCCACGGGACAGGGGATCAGCCCCAGCATTTT. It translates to CASSHGTGDQPQHF. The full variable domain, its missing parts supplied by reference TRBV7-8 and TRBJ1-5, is GAGVSQSPRYKVAKRGQDVALRCDPISGHVSLFWYQQALGQGPEFLTYFQNEAQLDKSGLPSDRFFAERPEGSVSTLKIQRTQQEDSAVYLCASSHGTGDQPQHFGDGTRLSIL.

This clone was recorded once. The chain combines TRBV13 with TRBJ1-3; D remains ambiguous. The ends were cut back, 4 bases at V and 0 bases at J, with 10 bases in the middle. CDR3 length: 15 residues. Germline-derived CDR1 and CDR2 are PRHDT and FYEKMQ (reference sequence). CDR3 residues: CASSYLRHSGNTIYF. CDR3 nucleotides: TGTGCCAGCAGCTACCTACGGCACTCTGGAAACACCATATATTTT.

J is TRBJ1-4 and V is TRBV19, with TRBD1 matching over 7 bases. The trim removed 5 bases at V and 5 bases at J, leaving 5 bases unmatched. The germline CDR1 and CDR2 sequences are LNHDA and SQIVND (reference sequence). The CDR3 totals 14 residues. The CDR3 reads CASSHRDSNEKLFF. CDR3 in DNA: TGTGCCAGTAGTCACCGGGACAGCAATGAAAAACTGTTTTTT.

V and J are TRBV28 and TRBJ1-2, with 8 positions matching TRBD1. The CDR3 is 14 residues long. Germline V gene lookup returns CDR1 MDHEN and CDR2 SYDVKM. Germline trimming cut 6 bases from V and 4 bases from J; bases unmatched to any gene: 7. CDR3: CASRIRTGSYGYTF. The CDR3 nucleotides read TGTGCCAGCAGAATTCGGACAGGGAGCTATGGCTACACCTTC.

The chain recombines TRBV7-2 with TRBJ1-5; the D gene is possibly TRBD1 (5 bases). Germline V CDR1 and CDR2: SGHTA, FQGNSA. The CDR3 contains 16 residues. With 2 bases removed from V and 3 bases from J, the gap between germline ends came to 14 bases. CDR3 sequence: CASSLSPRAVNQPQHF. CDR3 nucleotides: TGTGCCAGCAGCTTAAGTCCCAGGGCGGTCAATCAGCCCCAGCATTTT.

This CDR3 is CASSFDRNYGYTF. CDR3 DNA sequence: TGTGCCAGCAGCTTTGACAGAAACTATGGCTACACCTTC. The chain employs TRBV5-4 and TRBJ1-2, with D possibly being TRBD1 (5 bases). Germline V CDR1 and CDR2: SGHNT, YYREEE (reference sequence). This CDR3 region has 13 residues. V lost 2 bases and J 2 bases, leaving 7 bases between the germline ends.

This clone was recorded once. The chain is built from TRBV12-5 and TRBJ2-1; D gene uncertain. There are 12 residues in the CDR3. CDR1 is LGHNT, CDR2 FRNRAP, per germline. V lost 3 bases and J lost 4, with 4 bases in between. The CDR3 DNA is TGTGCTAGTGGTTTCGGGTACAATGAGCAGTTCTTC. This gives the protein CASGFGYNEQFF.

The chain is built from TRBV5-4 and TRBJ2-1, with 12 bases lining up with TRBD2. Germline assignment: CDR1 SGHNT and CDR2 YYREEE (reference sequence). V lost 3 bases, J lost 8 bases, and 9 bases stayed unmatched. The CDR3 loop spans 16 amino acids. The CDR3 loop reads CASSSQKTSGSHEQFF. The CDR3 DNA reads TGTGCCAGCAGCTCCCAAAAGACTAGCGGGAGCCATGAGCAGTTCTTC.

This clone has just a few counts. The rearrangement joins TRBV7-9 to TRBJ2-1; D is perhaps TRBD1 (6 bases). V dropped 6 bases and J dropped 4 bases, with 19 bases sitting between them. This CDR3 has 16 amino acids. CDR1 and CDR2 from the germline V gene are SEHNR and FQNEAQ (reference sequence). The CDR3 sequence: CASSPWTATQYNEQFF. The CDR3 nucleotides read TGTGCCAGCAGTCCCTGGACAGCGACGCAGTACAATGAGCAGTTCTTC.

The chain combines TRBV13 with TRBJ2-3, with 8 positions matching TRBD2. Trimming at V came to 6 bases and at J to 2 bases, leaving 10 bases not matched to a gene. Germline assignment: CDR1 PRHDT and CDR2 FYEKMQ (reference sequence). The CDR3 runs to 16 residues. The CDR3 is CASSSWGREDTDTQYF. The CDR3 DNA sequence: TGTGCCAGCAGTAGCTGGGGGCGGGAGGACACAGATACGCAGTATTTT. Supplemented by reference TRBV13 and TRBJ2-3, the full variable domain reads AAGVIQSPRHLIKEKRETATLKCYPIPRHDTVYWYQQGPGQDPQFLISFYEKMQSDKGSIPDRFSAQQFSDYHSELNMSSLELGDSALYFCASSSWGREDTDTQYFGPGTRLTVL.

The CDR3, as DNA: TGTGCCAGCAGTCCAGGGGGCAGGCCGGGCTACACCTTC. This codes for CASSPGGRPGYTF. V and J are TRBV28 and TRBJ1-2, with 8 bases aligning to TRBD1. With 5 bases clipped from V and 8 bases from J, the junction kept 7 bases outside the gene matches. CDR1 is MDHEN and CDR2 is SYDVKM in the germline V gene. The CDR3 extends over 13 amino acids.

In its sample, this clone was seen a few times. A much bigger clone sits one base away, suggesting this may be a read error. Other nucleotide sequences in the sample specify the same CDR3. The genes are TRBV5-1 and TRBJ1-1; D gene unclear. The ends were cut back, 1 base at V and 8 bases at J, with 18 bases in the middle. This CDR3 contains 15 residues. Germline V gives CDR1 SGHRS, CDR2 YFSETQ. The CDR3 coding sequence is TGCGCCAGCAGCTTGCAGCGGACCGCCGGCACCGAAGCTTTCTTT. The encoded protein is CASSLQRTAGTEAFF.

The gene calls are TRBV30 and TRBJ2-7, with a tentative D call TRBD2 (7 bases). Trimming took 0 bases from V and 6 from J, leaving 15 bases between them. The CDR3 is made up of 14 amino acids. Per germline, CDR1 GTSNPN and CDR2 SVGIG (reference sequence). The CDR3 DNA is TGTGCCTGGAGTGTACTGGGGGGGCTGGGCGAGCAGTACTTC. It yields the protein CAWSVLGGLGEQYF.